The T cell receptor (beta chain) described here comes from a study of OX40 agonist ivuxolimab in advanced cancers. Across the whole study: Three patients, one with hepatocellular carcinoma and two with cutaneous melanoma, responded partially.

The repertoire was sequenced with immunoSEQ multiplex PCR; TCRdb's copy has only in-frame clones and lacks some. The sample lists some 84,000 clones; roughly 90% were seen once. CDR3 length: 11 amino acids. Germline V gene data show CDR1 as MNHNS and CDR2 as SASEGT. The V segment lost 11 bases and the J segment 7 bases; nucleotides outside the gene matches: 5. This specimen consisted of CD4+ or CD8+ T cells sorted from blood, obtained in a trial of the OX40 agonist ivuxolimab. The chain couples TRBV6-1 to TRBJ1-1; 9 positions match TRBD1. This clonotype originated in an adult with an advanced solid tumor such as melanoma, head and neck, liver or kidney cancer. The CDR3 DNA sequence: TGTGCCCTTGACAGGGGGGATGAAGCTTTCTTT. Its protein is CALDRGDEAFF.